This T cell receptor beta chain was sequenced during a study of shared clonotypes between healthy human individuals (dated by TCRdb to the early 2020s). For context, the study as a whole: The cohort comprised a couple of women and a few men aged 18 to 49 years. For each donor, three plates each were used for CD4 naive and CD4 memory, two plates were used for CD8 naive, and one plate was used for CD8 memory. To estimate repertoire size and how much clonotypes are shared between individuals, the study performed deep sequencing of blood TCR repertoires from five healthy adults. To increase sequencing depth and limit assay-specific biases, different laboratories used diverse techniques to prepare libraries and sequence TCR repertoires. Between about 0.8 and 9 billion PBMCs per donor were obtained by leukapheresis.

The donors were healthy, HIV-negative adults with no recently reported acute infections or vaccinations. All donors were Caucasian adults living in Nashville, Tennessee, USA. CD4+ T cells were enriched through magnetic negative selection, after which naive cells were positively selected on CD45RA and the remaining negative fraction served as the memory subset. Blood was obtained by leukapheresis, after which PBMCs were separated by Ficoll-Histopaque density gradient centrifugation and cryopreserved in liquid nitrogen vapor phase. Analytical flow cytometry was used to check the purity and quantity of each magnetically sorted T cell population. Genomic DNA was isolated from every sorted fraction and measured by UV absorbance on a Nanodrop 2000c. On the study overall, not on this receptor specifically: Sharing across several donors was observed for about 5% of naive CD4, over 3% of naive CD8, 2% to 2.5% of memory CD4, and around 0.42% of memory CD8 clonotypes. Pairwise subsampling indicated that sequencing depth was expected to affect the degree of clonotype sharing among donors. Compared with non-shared clonotypes, clonotypes shared by all four sorted-subset donors had higher generation probabilities. Estimated clonotype richness was generally larger for naive than for memory subsets. Only blood was sampled, and tissue TCR repertoires likely differ from those in blood. Because the study included a small number of donors, the genetic and exposure-history diversity represented was limited. Even with the large sequencing depth, rarefaction of the sorted-subset datasets indicated that sequencing was incomplete.

Regarding this clone: Its binding antigen is unknown. No base quality information exists; no much larger clone differs at one position.

Between the V and J ends, shortened by 4 bases and 6 bases respectively, the junction contains 13 bases. The CDR3 spans 14 residues, from the cysteine through the phenylalanine. Solely the CDR3 DNA is kept, with 42 bases framed from the first base. CDR1 and CDR2 (SEHNR, FQNEAQ) derive from the germline V gene (reference sequence). Using the deep immunoSEQ assay, multiplex PCR amplified TCR CDR3 regions from genomic DNA. Genomic DNA extracted from each cell subset was distributed evenly over all wells of several immunoSEQ 96-well plates, and each plate served as one replicate. For sorted subsets, 200 ng of genomic DNA, equivalent to 25,000 to 35,000 T cell genomes, went into each replicate PCR. Purified libraries were measured with a Qubit 3.0 fluorometer, size-checked on a Bioanalyzer 2100, and measured again with the KAPA Library Quantification kit. Each immunoSEQ 96-well plate was sequenced on its own single-read 150-cycle Illumina NextSeq 550 flow cell. Per the authors' processing: The immunoSEQ output contained only junctional sequences without quality scores, so filtering could not match that applied to full-length reads. Sequences were annotated with PyIR, a Python wrapper for IgBLAST v1.9, and V/J genes and CDR3 were assigned using IMGT germline references. Reads with weak V/J assignments (E-value above 1e-6), missing CDR3, stop codons, out-of-frame junctions, or ambiguous translated residues were removed. A V3J clonotype was defined by an identical inferred V gene, J gene, and CDR3 amino acid sequence. Percentage overlap between repertoires was calculated by dividing the number of shared unique clonotypes by the size of the smaller repertoire. Three approaches were used to assess repertoire richness: RTK rarefaction, the Chao1 estimator, and Recon v2.1 estimates of unobserved clonotypes. For all TCRbeta clonotypes obtained by the gDNA method from a handful of donors, generation probabilities were computed with OLGA. As stored in TCRdb, this immuneACCESS dataset retains in-frame rearrangements with V and J assigned. A fraction of the clones does not appear; measured against another copy, unresolved V genes explain less than half of the discrepancy, and the remainder lacks a known reason. For V, J and clone size, that table is used; D and trimming come from the DNA. The sample contains under 200,000 clones, over 85% of them found a single time. In total, the top ten clones hold roughly 0.07% of the sample.

Sequencing used naive CD4+ T cells sorted from blood. The cell subset or site label, read with the paper, signifies: CD45RA+ positively selected. The rearranged chain carries TRBV7-9 and TRBJ2-1; the D gene identity is not certain. The TCR originated in a woman aged 30 to 39 in good health. CDR3 protein: CASSSIPRSNEQFF. The DNA reads TGTGCCAGCAGCTCCATTCCGCGTTCCAATGAGCAGTTCTTC.